These 32 T cell receptor beta chains share one sample of origin, sequenced in a study of quantifying T cell responses using KT2 cells. Background on the study: Reverse transcription used primers in the TCR alpha and beta constant regions.

A single-stranded UMI oligo with SP2 sequence was ligated to cDNA 3' ends. First-round PCR used approximately 4 cycles and beta primers RC1.1 and RC1.2 covering TRBC1 and TRBC2. TCRdb fed the UMI-ligation and nested PCR reads into MiXCR, producing one record per CDR3 protein. The data hold 25,000 to 35,000 distinct CDR3 sequences, with about 7.1% observed a single time. Sequenced input: PBMCs spiked with cells of the T cell clone KT2. These receptor sequences come from a human donor.

In this sample, this clonotype turned up many times. The rearrangement joins TRBV7-9 to TRBJ2-1; weak D call: TRBD2 (6 bases). Germline values: CDR1 SEHNR, CDR2 FQNEAQ (reference sequence). V lost 5 bases, J lost 5 bases, and 16 bases lay in between. The CDR3 contains 15 residues. The CDR3 region is CASSRGTSSHNEQFF. Written as DNA, the CDR3 is TGTGCCAGCAGCCGAGGGACTTCTTCTCACAATGAGCAGTTCTTC.

This clonotype occurred many times. The V call is TRBV3-1, the J call TRBJ2-2; TRBD1 matches at 10 bases. Trimming at V came to 2 bases and at J to 4 bases, leaving 1 base not matched to a gene. The CDR3 loop spans 15 amino acids. Germline CDR1 LGHDT, CDR2 YNNKEL (reference sequence). CDR3 residues: CASSQRTGGTGELFF. In DNA, the CDR3 is TGTGCCAGCAGCCAACGGACAGGGGGCACCGGGGAGCTGTTTTTT.

This clonotype was counted between two and nine times. This chain joins TRBV4-2 and TRBJ2-7; 11 positions agree with TRBD2. Germline lookup yields CDR1 LGHNA and CDR2 YNFKEQ. V lost 0 bases and J lost 6; bases outside the gene matches: 7. The CDR3 loop spans 16 amino acids. CDR3 loop: CASSQDFSSGRGEQYF. The CDR3 region has the DNA TGTGCCAGCAGCCAAGATTTCAGTAGCGGGAGGGGCGAGCAGTACTTC.

In its sample, this clonotype was seen many times. The chain joins TRBV15 to TRBJ2-3, with 8 bases fitting TRBD2. V dropped 5 bases and J dropped 4; count of bases not matched to a gene: 11. The CDR3 runs 16 residues. Germline CDR1 is LNHNV and CDR2 is YYDKDF (reference sequence). The CDR3 sequence: CATSARAAGDPDTQYF. Here the CDR3 DNA reads TGTGCCACCAGCGCCCGTGCAGCGGGAGACCCAGATACGCAGTATTTT.

This clonotype appeared a few times. The rearrangement uses TRBV6-5 and TRBJ2-2, with D perhaps TRBD2 (5 bases). Germline V CDR1 and CDR2: MNHEY, SVGAGI. This CDR3 comprises 15 residues. Between the trimmed V and J ends, which lost 9 bases and 0 bases, there was a span of 14 bases. The chain's CDR3 is CASRPGITNTGELFF. CDR3 in DNA: TGTGCCAGTCGCCCGGGGATTACGAACACCGGGGAGCTGTTTTTT.

By share, this clonotype ranks as medium-sized. The chain couples TRBV7-9 to TRBJ2-3, with unresolved D. The ends were cut back, 1 base at V and 10 bases at J, with 15 bases in the middle. Germline V lookup: CDR1 SEHNR, CDR2 FQNEAQ (reference sequence). The length of the CDR3 is 14 residues. The CDR3 bases are TGTGCCAGCAGCTTAGGTCCCGGCTCATGGGCGCAGTATTTT. Translating it yields CASSLGPGSWAQYF.

This clonotype was seen at least ten times. The chain links TRBV7-8 to TRBJ2-5, with 8 nucleotides matching TRBD2. The germline V gene encodes CDR1 SGHVS and CDR2 FQNEAQ. CDR3 length equals 13 residues. The CDR3 reads CVGREGLQETQYF. For the CDR3, the DNA is TGTGTCGGCCGGGAGGGTTTACAAGAGACCCAGTACTTC.

This clonotype was recorded at least ten times. The chain carries TRBV4-3 and TRBJ2-7; perhaps D is TRBD1 or TRBD2 (6 bases each). The CDR3 spans 15 residues. Deletions cut 1 base from V and 3 bases from J, with 13 bases between. Germline-derived CDR1 and CDR2 are LGHNA and YSLEER. CDR3 protein: CASSQVSGASYEQYF. The CDR3 coding sequence is TGCGCCAGCAGCCAAGTCTCGGGGGCAAGCTACGAGCAGTACTTC.

This clonotype was counted ten times or more. The chain has TRBV28 and TRBJ1-1; 8 bases map to TRBD1. The CDR3 consists of 13 residues. CDR1 and CDR2 (germline): MDHEN, SYDVKM. The V segment lost 5 bases and the J segment 4 bases; nucleotides outside the gene matches: 3. The CDR3, as DNA: TGTGCCAGCAGTCTTACAGGGGGCACTGAAGCTTTCTTT. Residues: CASSLTGGTEAFF. The entire variable domain, with the rest obtained from reference TRBV28 and TRBJ1-1, is as follows: DVKVTQSSRYLVKRTGEKVFLECVQDMDHENMFWYRQDPGLGLRLIYFSYDVKMKEKGDIPEGYSVSREKKERFSLILESASTNQTSMYLCASSLTGGTEAFFGQGTRLTVV.

This clonotype showed up many times. The chain is built from TRBV4-1 and TRBJ1-1; 7 bases match TRBD1. CDR1 MGHRA and CDR2 YSYEKL come from the germline V gene. The CDR3 has 16 residues. The V and J ends lost 0 bases and 3 bases, in that order; junction bases with no gene match: 7. The CDR3 nucleotides read TGCGCCAGCAGCCAAGAAGGATACACAGGGGACACTGAAGCTTTCTTT. It codes for CASSQEGYTGDTEAFF.

This clonotype was counted a few times. This chain uses TRBV6-4 with TRBJ2-3, with TRBD1 matching 8 bases. From germline, CDR1 is MRHNA and CDR2 SNTAGT. This CDR3 has 15 residues. The V and J ends lost 4 bases and 3 bases, in that order; junction bases with no gene match: 6. The CDR3 bases are TGTGCCAGCAGTGGTGGACAGGGCGAAACAGATACGCAGTATTTT. It yields the protein CASSGGQGETDTQYF.

This clonotype was seen repeatedly, ten times or more. This chain joins TRBV20-1 and TRBJ2-7; 10 nucleotides agree with TRBD2. The CDR3 has 14 amino acids. Unmatched junction bases numbered 7, after V lost 4 bases and J lost 4 bases. Germline CDR1 reads DFQATT; CDR2 reads SNEGSKA (reference sequence). CDR3 amino acids: CSATSGRDYYEQYF. The CDR3 DNA follows: TGCAGTGCTACAAGCGGGAGGGACTATTACGAGCAGTACTTC.

This clonotype has at least ten counts. V is TRBV2 and J is TRBJ1-5, with D possibly TRBD1 on 5 matching bases. Germline CDR1 SNHLY, CDR2 FYNNEI. There are 15 residues in the CDR3. Trimming pared 4 bases from V and 6 bases from J, leaving 16 bases between. The CDR3 protein is CASSVKRGEGQPQHF. The CDR3 nucleotides read TGTGCCAGCAGTGTGAAAAGGGGTGAGGGTCAGCCCCAGCATTTT.

This chain joins TRBV6-5 and TRBJ2-3; D uncertain. The length of the CDR3 is 12 residues. V was pared by 4 bases and J by 4 bases, with 6 bases between. Germline V gene lookup returns CDR1 MNHEY and CDR2 SVGAGI. The CDR3 region has the DNA TGTGCCAGCAGTTCCCCTTCAGATACGCAGTATTTT. Protein sequence: CASSSPSDTQYF.

This clonotype was seen many times. The chain combines TRBV11-2 with TRBJ2-1, with 12 bases matching TRBD2. V shed 5 bases and J 8 bases; nucleotides not matched to a gene: 7. The germline V gene has CDR1 SGHAT and CDR2 FQNNGV. CDR3 length equals 15 residues. The CDR3 protein is CASSAGTSGLDEQFF. For the CDR3, the DNA is TGTGCCAGCAGCGCAGGGACTAGCGGGTTGGATGAGCAGTTCTTC.

The chain recombines TRBV20-1 with TRBJ1-1, with D hard to call. The CDR3 contains 15 residues. Germline assignment: CDR1 DFQATT and CDR2 SNEGSKA (reference sequence). Trimming cost V 2 bases and J 0 bases, with 13 bases left between them. The CDR3 DNA reads as TGCAGTGCTAGATATTGGCTCGAAATGAACACTGAAGCTTTCTTT. Translated: CSARYWLEMNTEAFF.

This clonotype was seen ten or more times. The chain recombines TRBV18 with TRBJ2-5; no definite D call. Trimming cost V 5 bases and J 2 bases, with 9 bases left between them. CDR1 KGHSH and CDR2 LQKENI come from the germline V gene. CDR3 size: 13 residues. The CDR3 coding sequence is TGTGCCAGCTCAGAGAGTTTTCAAGAGACCCAGTACTTC. Its translation is CASSESFQETQYF.

This chain links TRBV7-2 with TRBJ2-7; 8 nucleotides line up with TRBD2. Germline V CDR1 and CDR2: SGHTA, FQGNSA. The CDR3 covers 14 residues. V shed 4 bases, J shed 7 bases, and the junction held 9 bases outside the gene matches. The DNA for the CDR3 is TGTGCCAGCAGCTGGAGCGGGAGTAGTGTGGAGCAGTACTTC. Translation: CASSWSGSSVEQYF.

The table lists this clonotype with a few counts. CDR3 bases: TGTGCCACCTTTCGGGAGCGGGTTCCTCGTAATGAAAAACTGTTTTTT. Protein: CATFRERVPRNEKLFF. The chain joins TRBV7-8 to TRBJ1-4; D is ambiguous. This CDR3 is 16 amino acids long. V lost 10 bases and J 4 bases, leaving 22 bases between the germline ends. The germline CDR1 and CDR2 sequences are SGHVS and FQNEAQ.

V gene TRBV7-2 combines with J gene TRBJ2-2, with unresolved D. Trimming took off 11 bases at V and 4 bases at J, with 17 bases between the two ends. Germline CDR1 reads SGHTA; CDR2 reads FQGNSA. The CDR3 is 14 amino acids. The CDR3 sequence is CASPLPTSTGELFF. In DNA, the CDR3 is TGTGCCTCCCCTCTCCCCACATCCACCGGGGAGCTGTTTTTT.

In its sample, this clonotype was seen a few times. The chain has TRBV11-2 and TRBJ2-1; D gene uncertain. Germline V gene lookup returns CDR1 SGHAT and CDR2 FQNNGV. The CDR3 loop spans 14 amino acids. Trimming took 2 bases from V and 8 from J, leaving 13 bases between them. The CDR3 nucleotides are TGTGCCAGCAGCTTATCTAGTCCCAACGATGAGCAGTTCTTC. Protein product: CASSLSSPNDEQFF.

The sample holds many counts of this clonotype. The rearrangement joins TRBV12-3 or TRBV12-4 to TRBJ1-2; TRBD1 might be the D (5 bases). Trimming pared 2 bases from V and 4 bases from J, leaving 14 bases between. The CDR3 runs 15 residues. The CDR3 DNA follows: TGTGCCAGCAGTTTATCGCAGGGAGAGGTCTATGGCTACACCTTC. Its protein is CASSLSQGEVYGYTF.

In its sample, this clonotype was seen many times. This chain's CDR3 is CASSPSGRPTDTQYF. CDR3 in DNA: TGTGCCAGCAGTCCATCCGGGAGACCCACAGATACGCAGTATTTT. The chain carries TRBV27 and TRBJ2-3; a possible D gene is TRBD2 (6 bases). V lost 5 bases and J 2 bases, leaving 14 bases between the germline ends. The germline V gene has CDR1 MNHEY and CDR2 SMNVEV (reference sequence). The CDR3 is 15 residues long.

This clonotype was seen many times. The chain has TRBV7-2 and TRBJ2-2; TRBD2 aligns across 7 bases. Germline V gene lookup returns CDR1 SGHTA and CDR2 FQGNSA. This CDR3 spans 18 amino acids. After removal of 1 base from V and 6 bases from J, the junction contained 14 bases not matched to a gene. CDR3 sequence (DNA): TGTGCCAGCAGCTTAGTAGGGGCCCTAAGTGCGGGGGCCGGGGAGCTGTTTTTT. This codes for CASSLVGALSAGAGELFF.

The sample holds many counts of this clonotype. The chain couples TRBV6-2 or TRBV6-3 to TRBJ1-1; D not resolved. Trimming cost V 2 bases and J 3 bases, with 7 bases left between them. The CDR3 runs to 13 residues. Germline loops: CDR1 MNHEY, CDR2 SVGEGT. The CDR3 sequence: CASSYVKDTEAFF. The CDR3, as DNA: TGTGCCAGCAGTTACGTAAAGGACACTGAAGCTTTCTTT.

This clonotype was observed at least ten times. The chain carries TRBV7-9 and TRBJ1-1; D is uncertain. The CDR3 sequence is 15 residues long. Trimming removed 4 bases from V and 6 bases from J, with 18 bases in between. Per the germline V gene, CDR1 is SEHNR and CDR2 is FQNEAQ (reference sequence). The CDR3 reads CASSSGAGLVAEAFF. The CDR3 bases are TGTGCCAGCAGCTCGGGAGCGGGCCTCGTGGCTGAAGCTTTCTTT.

Only one count was recorded for this clonotype. The V call is TRBV20-1, the J call TRBJ2-7, with a tentative D call TRBD2 (6 bases). Germline assignment: CDR1 DFQATT and CDR2 SNEGSKA (reference sequence). Trimming stripped 6 bases from V and 1 base from J, with 13 bases between. The CDR3 is made up of 13 amino acids. The CDR3 DNA reads TGCAGTGCCTTGGGACTTAAGTCCTACGAGCAGTACTTC. This encodes CSALGLKSYEQYF.

This clonotype occurred many times. The genes are TRBV6-2 or TRBV6-3 and TRBJ1-5; tentatively, D is TRBD1 (6 bases). V lost 6 bases and J lost 1, with 16 bases in between. Germline V gene sequence: CDR1 MNHEY, CDR2 SVGEGT. The CDR3 has 16 amino acids. Here the CDR3 reads CASSELRGGSNQPQHF. In DNA form, the CDR3 reads TGTGCCAGCAGCGAACTAAGGGGGGGGAGCAATCAGCCCCAGCATTTT.

This clonotype was seen ten or more times. The J gene is TRBJ2-7, the V gene TRBV2, with 10 positions matching TRBD1. CDR3 length equals 14 residues. V was clipped by 4 bases and J by 5 bases; unmatched bases: 5. From germline, CDR1 is SNHLY and CDR2 FYNNEI. For the CDR3, the DNA is TGTGCCAGCAGTGCTCGGACAGGGGGAGACGAGCAGTACTTC. Its translation: CASSARTGGDEQYF.

The V gene is TRBV2, the J gene TRBJ1-1; 8 bases map to TRBD1. V shed 6 bases and J 4 bases; nucleotides not matched to a gene: 4. The CDR3 length is 13 residues. The germline V gene has CDR1 SNHLY and CDR2 FYNNEI. The CDR3 protein is CASSAQGATEAFF. The CDR3 DNA reads TGTGCCAGCAGCGCTCAGGGGGCCACTGAAGCTTTCTTT. Looking up the rest from reference TRBV2 and TRBJ1-1 gives the full variable domain: EPEVTQTPSHQVTQMGQEVILRCVPISNHLYFYWYRQILGQKVEFLVSFYNNEISEKSEIFDDQFSVERPDGSNFTLKIRSTKLEDSAMYFCASSAQGATEAFFGQGTRLTVV.

This clonotype was detected ten times or more. The CDR3 DNA reads TGTGCCAGCAGCCAAGATTTGGGGAATGGCTACACCTTC. Translating it yields CASSQDLGNGYTF. The rearrangement uses TRBV3-1 and TRBJ1-2; no reliable D call. The V and J ends lost 0 bases and 6 bases respectively, with 8 bases between them. This CDR3 contains 13 residues. Germline V gene data show CDR1 as LGHDT and CDR2 as YNNKEL (reference sequence).

This clonotype has a count of ten or more. The rearrangement uses TRBV5-1 and TRBJ1-1, with no clear D. The V gene's germline CDR1 is SGHRS and CDR2 YFSETQ. V lost 0 bases to trimming and J lost 0 bases, with 6 bases between them. The CDR3 covers 14 residues. CDR3 sequence reads: CASSLDGLNTEAFF. CDR3 DNA sequence: TGCGCCAGCAGCTTGGACGGACTGAACACTGAAGCTTTCTTT.